These T cell receptor beta chains were read from a single sample in a study of STAT5B mutations in CD4+ large granular lymphocyte leukemia. Here immunoSEQ multiplex PCR was the method, and the copy in TCRdb shows in-frame clones only, minus some. The profile shows some 29,000 clones, around 80% of them singletons. Material: CD4+ T cells from blood buffy coats. All receptors derive from a human donor in good health. Each CDR3 is given with its conserved first and last residue. The D gene is left open where the match is weak. Clone size, where shown, is once, few, many, or a class for clones that have expanded.

V gene	J gene	clone size	D gene	CDR3 DNA	CDR3 protein
TRBV14	TRBJ2-1	-	TRBD1	TGTGCCAGCAGCCAGCTCGGACAGGGCAATGAGCAGTTCTTC	CASSQLGQGNEQFF
TRBV2	TRBJ1-2	-	-	TGTGCCAGCAGTGACAGTAACTATGGCTACACCTTC	CASSDSNYGYTF
TRBV6-1	TRBJ1-2	once	TRBD1	TGTGCCAGCAGCGTGACAGGGGGCTATGGCTACACCTTC	CASSVTGGYGYTF
TRBV27	TRBJ1-1	-	-	TGTGCCAGCAGTTTAAGGGGTAGGGGCATGAACACTGAAGCTTTCTTT	CASSLRGRGMNTEAFF
TRBV7-2	TRBJ2-3	-	-	TGTGCCAGCAGCTCTCGGGCGGGGATTAGCACAGATACGCAGTATTTT	CASSSRAGISTDTQYF
TRBV18	TRBJ1-3	-	-	TGTGCCAGCTCACCAAAGACGGAGCTAATTGGAAACACCATATATTTT	CASSPKTELIGNTIYF
TRBV12-5	TRBJ1-1	-	TRBD1	TGTGCTAGTGGGTCGACAGGGACTGAAGCTTTCTTT	CASGSTGTEAFF
TRBV7-9	TRBJ2-1	few	-	TGTGCCAGCAGCTATTTGGGGGCCCGGGAGGATGAGCAGTTCTTC	CASSYLGAREDEQFF
TRBV7-9	TRBJ2-3	-	-	TGTGCCAGCAGCTTAGGAGGGGGTGCAAGCGCAGATACGCAGTATTTT	CASSLGGGASADTQYF
TRBV2	TRBJ2-3	-	-	TGTGCCAGCACTGGGGGTACTAGCACAGATACGCAGTATTTT	CASTGGTSTDTQYF
TRBV6-6	TRBJ1-1	-	TRBD1	TGTGCCAGCAGTTACATCGACAGGGGGTCTGCTGAAGCTTTCTTT	CASSYIDRGSAEAFF
TRBV11-3	TRBJ2-2	-	TRBD2	TGTGCCAGCAGCTTAGGGACTAGTGCGAACACCGGGGAGCTGTTTTTT	CASSLGTSANTGELFF
TRBV6-1	TRBJ1-1	few	TRBD1	TGTGCCAGCAGTGGCTGGACAGGGGTAGGCACTGAAGCTTTCTTT	CASSGWTGVGTEAFF
TRBV7-2	TRBJ1-4	-	TRBD1	TGTGCCAGCAGCTCCCCCGGGACAGGGGGTGAAAAACTGTTTTTT	CASSSPGTGGEKLFF
TRBV2	TRBJ1-5	few	-	TGTGCCAGCAGTGATAGGGACGATCAGCCCCAGCATTTT	CASSDRDDQPQHF
TRBV7-2	TRBJ2-5	-	TRBD2	TGTGCCAGCAGCCAACTAGCGGGGATCCAAGAGACCCAGTACTTC	CASSQLAGIQETQYF
TRBV29-1	TRBJ1-1	few	TRBD1	TGCAGCGTTGCCCCTGGACAGGGTCGCACTGAAGCTTTCTTT	CSVAPGQGRTEAFF
TRBV7-9	TRBJ2-3	-	-	TGTGCCAGCAGCCCCGGGGGCACAGATACGCAGTATTTT	CASSPGGTDTQYF
TRBV2	TRBJ2-1	few	TRBD2	TGTGCCAGCAGCGAAGAGGCGGGGGGCGGGTTCTTC	CASSEEAGGGFF
TRBV7-2	TRBJ1-1	-	TRBD1	TGTGCCAGCAGCTTATCAGGGGTACAGGGGATAACTGAAGCTTTCTTT	CASSLSGVQGITEAFF
TRBV5-4	TRBJ2-3	-	TRBD2	TGTGCCAGCAGCTCCGGACTAGCGGGGGGGACCACAGATACGCAGTATTTT	CASSSGLAGGTTDTQYF
TRBV29-1	TRBJ1-2	-	TRBD1	TGCAGCGTTGGGACAGGTGCGACAGGGTATGGCTACACCTTC	CSVGTGATGYGYTF
TRBV5-1	TRBJ1-1	-	-	TGCGCCAGCAGACACGGGACACAAGTCTCGAACACTGAAGCTTTCTTT	CASRHGTQVSNTEAFF
TRBV9	TRBJ1-2	-	TRBD1	TGTGCCAGCAGCGTAGGTCTCGGGACAGGGAATAACTATGGCTACACCTTC	CASSVGLGTGNNYGYTF
TRBV11-2	TRBJ2-1	-	TRBD2	TGTGCCAGCAGACTCGGGACTAGCGGGGCGAATGAGCAGTTCTTC	CASRLGTSGANEQFF
TRBV7-7	TRBJ2-1	-	-	TGTGCTAGCAGCTTGAACGAGCGTTTGGAGCAGTTCTTC	CASSLNERLEQFF
TRBV19	TRBJ2-5	-	TRBD2	TGTGCCAGTAGTGGACTAGCGGGGGGGCAAGAGACCCAGTACTTC	CASSGLAGGQETQYF
TRBV4-3	TRBJ2-5	-	-	TGCGCCAGCAGCTGGACAGAGCAAGAGACCCAGTACTTC	CASSWTEQETQYF
TRBV2	TRBJ1-5	few	-	TGTGCCAGCAGTGAGTCGGGATACAATCAGCCCCAGCATTTT	CASSESGYNQPQHF
TRBV21-1	TRBJ2-1	-	-	TGTGCCAGCAGCGAACAGGGACTAGCGGGGGATGAGCAGTTCTTC	CASSEQGLAGDEQFF
TRBV7-2	TRBJ2-1	-	TRBD2	TGTGCCAGCAGCGGAGGACTAGCGGGGGGAATATTCTTC	CASSGGLAGGIFF
TRBV11-2	TRBJ2-3	-	TRBD1	TGTGCCAGCAGCTCCAACGGACAGGGCCCAGATACGCAGTATTTT	CASSSNGQGPDTQYF
TRBV15	TRBJ1-4	-	-	TGTGCCACCAGCAGAGCCGTTTACAAGGGGGGAGAAAAACTGTTTTTT	CATSRAVYKGGEKLFF
TRBV5-1	TRBJ1-2	-	TRBD1	TGCGCCAGCAGCTGGACCGGGACAGACTATGGCTACACCTTC	CASSWTGTDYGYTF
TRBV10-2	TRBJ2-1	-	-	TGCGCCAGCAGTGAGATTAGGGGATCCTACAATGAGCAGTTCTTC	CASSEIRGSYNEQFF
TRBV7-2	TRBJ2-3	-	-	TGTGCCAGCAGCTTAGTGGTGGGCGGGGGCACAGATACGCAGTATTTT	CASSLVVGGGTDTQYF
TRBV7-2	TRBJ2-5	-	-	TGTGCCAGCAGCTTGAGCCCTGACGGGGCCCAAGAGACCCAGTACTTC	CASSLSPDGAQETQYF
TRBV5-4	TRBJ2-3	-	-	TGTGCCAGCAGCTTGGATGGGGGGGCGGGCACAGATACGCAGTATTTT	CASSLDGGAGTDTQYF
TRBV6-5	TRBJ2-1	few	-	TGTGCCAGCAGCTCTGGACCCGCACGGCAGTTCTTC	CASSSGPARQFF
TRBV4-3	TRBJ2-2	-	-	TGCGCCAGCAGCCAAGATTTCCGGTCGAACACCGGGGAGCTGTTTTTT	CASSQDFRSNTGELFF
TRBV10-2	TRBJ1-1	few	-	TGCGCCAGCAGTGAGCCCGGAAGGAACACTGAAGCTTTCTTT	CASSEPGRNTEAFF
TRBV18	TRBJ2-1	-	TRBD1	TGTGCCAGCTCCGGGACAGGGGTTGTGGAGCAGTTCTTC	CASSGTGVVEQFF
TRBV7-9	TRBJ2-5	-	TRBD1	TGTGCCAGCAGCTTAGGGGCTCCGGGACAGGGCCAAGAGACCCAGTACTTC	CASSLGAPGQGQETQYF
TRBV7-2	TRBJ2-7	-	-	TGTGCCAGCAGCTTAAATTCCTACGAGCAGTACTTC	CASSLNSYEQYF
TRBV7-2	TRBJ1-6	-	-	TGTGCCAGCAGCTTAAGGCTCGGGGGAGACCTCCACTTT	CASSLRLGGDLHF
TRBV6-1	TRBJ1-2	-	-	TGTGCCAGCAGTGCCGGGGGGGTCAACTATGGCTACACCTTC	CASSAGGVNYGYTF